Following are 8 T cell receptor beta chains from one sample sequenced in a study of a mutant IDH1 vaccine in newly diagnosed glioma. Time point denoted: baseline, week 1 (first vaccination visit). Treatment in this sample: pre-vaccination baseline after standard-of-care therapy. The assay was immunoSEQ multiplex PCR, and TCRdb's table has in-frame clones only and misses some. The sample has approximately 100,000 clones, about 90% seen once. The starting material was PBMCs, obtained from a glioma patient treated with radiotherapy, temozolomide or both. Receptor source: a woman aged 50 to 60 with glioma.

The chain links TRBV2 to TRBJ2-7; TRBD1 aligns across 12 bases. Per germline, CDR1 SNHLY and CDR2 FYNNEI. Trimming took 9 bases from V and 7 from J; bases not matched to a gene: 13. This CDR3 has 15 residues. CDR3 DNA sequence: TGTGCCAGTCAACGGGGGGGACAGGGGGCTGATGAGCAGTACTTC. Its protein product is CASQRGGQGADEQYF.

CDR3 loop: CASRRDISYGYTF. Written as DNA, the CDR3 is TGTGCCAGCAGAAGGGACATATCCTATGGCTACACCTTC. J is TRBJ1-2 and V is TRBV27; a weak D match, TRBD1 (6 bases). The CDR3 runs to 13 residues. Trimming took off 6 bases at V and 4 bases at J, with 12 bases between the two ends. The V gene's germline CDR1 is MNHEY and CDR2 SMNVEV (reference sequence).

The chain employs TRBV18 and TRBJ2-5; D is uncertain. Germline V gene data show CDR1 as KGHSH and CDR2 as LQKENI. CDR3 length equals 11 residues. Trimming cost V 5 bases and J 1 base, with 2 bases left between them. The CDR3 sequence: CASSIQETQYF. DNA of the CDR3: TGTGCCAGCTCAATCCAAGAGACCCAGTACTTC.

In this sample, this clone turned up once. The gene calls are TRBV5-1 and TRBJ2-2; the match to TRBD1 covers 8 bases. The ends lost 4 bases at V and 2 bases at J; junction bases unmatched: 7. The length of the CDR3 is 16 residues. Germline assignment: CDR1 SGHRS and CDR2 YFSETQ. CDR3 amino acids: CASSRRGQGNTGELFF. The CDR3 DNA follows: TGCGCCAGCAGCCGCCGAGGACAGGGTAACACCGGGGAGCTGTTTTTT.

J is TRBJ2-7 and V is TRBV19; unclear D gene. CDR3 length equals 12 residues. Germline values: CDR1 LNHDA, CDR2 SQIVND (reference sequence). V was cut by 6 bases and J by 3 bases, with 9 bases left in between. The CDR3 nucleotides read TGTGCCAGTAGCAACGACAACTACGAGCAGTACTTC. Its translation is CASSNDNYEQYF. Full variable domain (missing parts from reference TRBV19 and TRBJ2-7): DGGITQSPKYLFRKEGQNVTLSCEQNLNHDAMYWYRQDPGQGLRLIYYSQIVNDFQKGDIAEGYSVSREKKESFPLTVTSAQKNPTAFYLCASSNDNYEQYFGPGTRLTVT.

V and J are TRBV7-6 and TRBJ2-5; D remains ambiguous. The germline CDR1 and CDR2 sequences are SGHVS and FNYEAQ. The CDR3 covers 12 residues. The V gene lost 1 base and the J gene lost 2 bases, with 2 bases spanning the gap. This CDR3 reads CASSLVQETQYF. CDR3 DNA: TGTGCCAGCAGCTTAGTTCAAGAGACCCAGTACTTC.

The V and J genes are TRBV27 and TRBJ2-7; 12 bases fit TRBD2. Losses at the gene ends were 6 bases for V and 4 bases for J; bases not matched to a gene: 10. CDR1 MNHEY and CDR2 SMNVEV come from the germline V gene (reference sequence). This CDR3 has 16 amino acids. CDR3 sequence reads: CASRRLAGAEAYEQYF. DNA of the CDR3: TGTGCCAGCAGGCGACTAGCGGGAGCAGAAGCGTACGAGCAGTACTTC.

The V gene is TRBV7-3, the J gene TRBJ2-5; D is uncertain. Germline V lookup: CDR1 SGHTA, CDR2 FQGTGA. The length of the CDR3 is 14 residues. Trimming stripped 0 bases from V and 5 bases from J, with 10 bases between. CDR3 loop: CASSLTGSRETQYF. The DNA for the CDR3 is TGTGCCAGCAGCTTAACAGGGTCAAGGGAGACCCAGTACTTC.